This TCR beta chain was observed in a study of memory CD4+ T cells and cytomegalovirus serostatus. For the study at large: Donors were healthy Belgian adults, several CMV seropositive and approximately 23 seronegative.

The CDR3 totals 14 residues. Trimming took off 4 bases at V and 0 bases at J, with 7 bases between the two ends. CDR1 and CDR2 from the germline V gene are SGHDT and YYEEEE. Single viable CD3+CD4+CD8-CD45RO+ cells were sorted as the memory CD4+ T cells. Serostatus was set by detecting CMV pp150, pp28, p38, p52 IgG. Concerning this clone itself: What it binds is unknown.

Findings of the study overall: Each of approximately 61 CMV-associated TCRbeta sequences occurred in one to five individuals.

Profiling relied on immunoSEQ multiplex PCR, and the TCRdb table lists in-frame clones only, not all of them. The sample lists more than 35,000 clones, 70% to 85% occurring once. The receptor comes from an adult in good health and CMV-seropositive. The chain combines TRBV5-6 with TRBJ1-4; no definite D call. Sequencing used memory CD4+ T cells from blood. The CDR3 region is CASSGVPTNEKLFF. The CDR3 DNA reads TGTGCCAGCAGCGGAGTCCCAACTAATGAAAAACTGTTTTTT.